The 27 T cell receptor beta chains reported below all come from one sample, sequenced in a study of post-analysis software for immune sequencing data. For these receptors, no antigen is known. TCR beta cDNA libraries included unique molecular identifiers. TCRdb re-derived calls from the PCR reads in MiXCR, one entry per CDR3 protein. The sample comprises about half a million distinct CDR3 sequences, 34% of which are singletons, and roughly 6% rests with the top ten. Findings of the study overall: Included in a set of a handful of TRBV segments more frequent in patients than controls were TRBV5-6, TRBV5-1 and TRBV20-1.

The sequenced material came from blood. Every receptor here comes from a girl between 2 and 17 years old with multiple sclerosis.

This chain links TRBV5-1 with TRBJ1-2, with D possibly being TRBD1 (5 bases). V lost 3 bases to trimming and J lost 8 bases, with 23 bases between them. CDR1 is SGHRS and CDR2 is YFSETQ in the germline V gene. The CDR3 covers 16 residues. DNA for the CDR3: TGCGCCAGCAGCTCGTCACCCGGGACCGACCATAGGGGCTACACCTTC. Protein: CASSSSPGTDHRGYTF.

The CDR3 bases are TGCGCCAGCAGCTTACCCGGGGCGGCCTACGAGCAGTACTTC. Translation: CASSLPGAAYEQYF. The chain links TRBV5-1 to TRBJ2-7; D is possibly TRBD1 or TRBD2 (5 bases each). The V end lost 2 bases, the J end lost 2 bases, and 11 bases lay between the germline ends. The CDR3 runs to 14 residues. In germline, CDR1 is SGHRS, CDR2 YFSETQ.

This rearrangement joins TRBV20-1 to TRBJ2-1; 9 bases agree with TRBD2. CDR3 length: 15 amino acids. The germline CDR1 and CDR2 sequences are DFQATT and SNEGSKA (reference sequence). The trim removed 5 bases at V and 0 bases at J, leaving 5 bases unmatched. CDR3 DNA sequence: TGCAGTGCTTATAAAGCGGGGGGCTCCTACAATGAGCAGTTCTTC. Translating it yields CSAYKAGGSYNEQFF.

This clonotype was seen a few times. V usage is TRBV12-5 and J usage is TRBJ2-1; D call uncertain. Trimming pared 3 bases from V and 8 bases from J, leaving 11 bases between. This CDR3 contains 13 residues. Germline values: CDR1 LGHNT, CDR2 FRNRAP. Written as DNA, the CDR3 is TGTGCTAGTGGTTTCTCTCCCTCGGATGAGCAGTTCTTC. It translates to CASGFSPSDEQFF.

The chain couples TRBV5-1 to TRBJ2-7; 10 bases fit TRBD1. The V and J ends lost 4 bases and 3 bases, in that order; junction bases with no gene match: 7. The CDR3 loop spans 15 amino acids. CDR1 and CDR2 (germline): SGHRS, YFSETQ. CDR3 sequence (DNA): TGCGCCAGCAGCCTCCGTCGGGACAGGGGCTACGAGCAGTACTTC. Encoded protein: CASSLRRDRGYEQYF.

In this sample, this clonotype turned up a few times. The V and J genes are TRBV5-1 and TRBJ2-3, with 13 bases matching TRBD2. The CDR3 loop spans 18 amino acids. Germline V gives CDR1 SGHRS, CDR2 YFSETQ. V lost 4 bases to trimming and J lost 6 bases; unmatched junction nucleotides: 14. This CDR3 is CASSTGLAGTALMDTQYF. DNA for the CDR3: TGCGCCAGCAGCACGGGACTAGCGGGGACGGCTCTCATGGATACGCAGTATTTT.

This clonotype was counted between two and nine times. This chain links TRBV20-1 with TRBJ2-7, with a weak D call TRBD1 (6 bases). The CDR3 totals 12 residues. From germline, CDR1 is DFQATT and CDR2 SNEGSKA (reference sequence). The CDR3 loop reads CSGETDSYEQYF. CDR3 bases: TGCAGCGGTGAAACGGACAGCTACGAGCAGTACTTC.

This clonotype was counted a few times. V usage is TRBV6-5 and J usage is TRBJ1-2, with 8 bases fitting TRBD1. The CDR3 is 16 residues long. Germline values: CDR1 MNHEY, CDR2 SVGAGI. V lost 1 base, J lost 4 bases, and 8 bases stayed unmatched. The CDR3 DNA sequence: TGTGCCAGCAGTTACTTCCCTGGGACAGGAAGCTATGGCTACACCTTC. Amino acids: CASSYFPGTGSYGYTF.

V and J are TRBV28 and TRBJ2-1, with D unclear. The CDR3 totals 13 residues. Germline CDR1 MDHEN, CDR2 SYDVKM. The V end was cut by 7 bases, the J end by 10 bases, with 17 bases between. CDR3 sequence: CASNTRLRTEQFF. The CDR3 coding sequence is TGTGCCAGCAATACACGCCTTCGCACCGAGCAGTTCTTC.

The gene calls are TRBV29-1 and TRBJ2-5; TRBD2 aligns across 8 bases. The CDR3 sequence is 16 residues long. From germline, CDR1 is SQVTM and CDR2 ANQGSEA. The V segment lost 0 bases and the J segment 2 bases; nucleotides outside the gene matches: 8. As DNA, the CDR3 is TGCAGCGTTGAAGACCCTTCCGGGGGGGGGCAAGAGACCCAGTACTTC. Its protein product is CSVEDPSGGGQETQYF. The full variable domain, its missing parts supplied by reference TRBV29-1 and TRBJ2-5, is SAVISQKPSRDICQRGTSLTIQCQVDSQVTMMFWYRQQPGQSLTLIATANQGSEATYESGFVIDKFPISRPNLTFSTLTVSNMSPEDSSIYLCSVEDPSGGGQETQYFGPGTRLLVL.

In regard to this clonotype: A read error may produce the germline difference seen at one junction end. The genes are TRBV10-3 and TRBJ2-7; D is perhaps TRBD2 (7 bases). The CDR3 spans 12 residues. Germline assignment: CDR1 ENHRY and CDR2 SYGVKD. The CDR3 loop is CAINREGYGQYF. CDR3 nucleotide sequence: TGTGCCATCAACAGGGAGGGCTACGGGCAGTACTTC.

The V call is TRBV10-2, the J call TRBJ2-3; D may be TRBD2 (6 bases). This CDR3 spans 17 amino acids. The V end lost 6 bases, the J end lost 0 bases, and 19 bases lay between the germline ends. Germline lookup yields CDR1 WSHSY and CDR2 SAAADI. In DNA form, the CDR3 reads TGCGCCAGCAGCGCTGGAGCGGAGGGGTTTAGCACAGATACGCAGTATTTT. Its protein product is CASSAGAEGFSTDTQYF.

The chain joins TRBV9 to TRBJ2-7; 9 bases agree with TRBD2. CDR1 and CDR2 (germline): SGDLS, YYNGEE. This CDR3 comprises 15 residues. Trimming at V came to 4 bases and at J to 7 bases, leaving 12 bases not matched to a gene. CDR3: CASSPSSGDYREQYF. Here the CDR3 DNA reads TGTGCCAGCAGCCCGTCTAGCGGGGACTACCGGGAGCAGTACTTC. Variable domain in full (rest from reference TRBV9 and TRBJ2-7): DSGVTQTPKHLITATGQRVTLRCSPRSGDLSVYWYQQSLDQGLQFLIQYYNGEERAKGNILERFSAQQFPDLHSELNLSSLELGDSALYFCASSPSSGDYREQYFGPGTRLTVT.

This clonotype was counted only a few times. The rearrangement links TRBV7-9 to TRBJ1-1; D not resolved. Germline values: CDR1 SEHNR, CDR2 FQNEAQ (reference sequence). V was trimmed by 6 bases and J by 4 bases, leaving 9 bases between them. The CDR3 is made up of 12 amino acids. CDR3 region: CASSPPGTEAFF. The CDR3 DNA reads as TGTGCCAGCAGTCCGCCGGGCACTGAAGCTTTCTTT.

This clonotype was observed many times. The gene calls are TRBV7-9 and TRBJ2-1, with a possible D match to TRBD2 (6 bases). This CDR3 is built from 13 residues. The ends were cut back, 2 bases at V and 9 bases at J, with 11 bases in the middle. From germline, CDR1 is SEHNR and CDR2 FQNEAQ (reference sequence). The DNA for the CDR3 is TGTGCCAGCAGCTTACAGGGAGCGGGTGAGCAGTTCTTC. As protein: CASSLQGAGEQFF.

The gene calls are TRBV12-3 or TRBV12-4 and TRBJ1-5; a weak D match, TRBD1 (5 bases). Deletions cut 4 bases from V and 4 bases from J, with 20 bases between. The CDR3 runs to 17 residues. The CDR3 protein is CASSSNTGEFRNQPQHF. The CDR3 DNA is TGTGCCAGCAGTTCCAACACGGGGGAATTTCGGAATCAGCCCCAGCATTTT.

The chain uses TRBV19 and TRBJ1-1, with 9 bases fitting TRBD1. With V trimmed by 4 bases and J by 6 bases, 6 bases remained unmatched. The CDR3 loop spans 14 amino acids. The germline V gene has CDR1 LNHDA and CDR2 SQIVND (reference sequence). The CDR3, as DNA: TGTGCCAGTAGTACCGGGACAGGGATGTCTGAAGCTTTCTTT. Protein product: CASSTGTGMSEAFF.

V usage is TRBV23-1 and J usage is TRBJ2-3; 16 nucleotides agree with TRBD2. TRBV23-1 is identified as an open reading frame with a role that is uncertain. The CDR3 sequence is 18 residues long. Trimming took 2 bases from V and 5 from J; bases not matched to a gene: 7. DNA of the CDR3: TGCGCCAGCAGTCAAACCGGGACTAGCGGGGGGGCAAGAGATACGCAGTATTTT. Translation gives CASSQTGTSGGARDTQYF.

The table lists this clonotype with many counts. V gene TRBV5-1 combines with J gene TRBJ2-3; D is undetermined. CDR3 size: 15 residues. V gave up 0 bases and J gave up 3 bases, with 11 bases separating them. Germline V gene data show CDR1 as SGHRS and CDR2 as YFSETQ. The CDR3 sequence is CASSLERRATDTQYF. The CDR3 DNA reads TGCGCCAGCAGCTTGGAGCGCAGAGCGACAGATACGCAGTATTTT.

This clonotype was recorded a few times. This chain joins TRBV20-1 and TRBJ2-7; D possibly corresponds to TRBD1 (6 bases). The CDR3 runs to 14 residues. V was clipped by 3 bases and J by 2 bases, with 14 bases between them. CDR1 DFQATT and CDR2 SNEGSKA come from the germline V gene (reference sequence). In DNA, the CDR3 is TGCAGTGCTAGCCCTACAGGGACCCCCTACGAGCAGTACTTC. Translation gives CSASPTGTPYEQYF.

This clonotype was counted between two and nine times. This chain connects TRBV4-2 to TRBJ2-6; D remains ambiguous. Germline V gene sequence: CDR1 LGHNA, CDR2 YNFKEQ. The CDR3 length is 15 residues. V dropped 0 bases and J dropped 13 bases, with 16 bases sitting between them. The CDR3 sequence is CASSQDVGQALVLTF. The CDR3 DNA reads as TGTGCCAGCAGCCAAGATGTCGGGCAGGCGTTGGTCCTGACTTTC.

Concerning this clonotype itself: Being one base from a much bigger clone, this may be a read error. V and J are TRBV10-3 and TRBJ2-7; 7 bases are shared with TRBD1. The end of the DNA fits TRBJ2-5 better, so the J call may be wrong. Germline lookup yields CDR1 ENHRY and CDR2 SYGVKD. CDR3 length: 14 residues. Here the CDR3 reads CAISEEGAEGTQYF. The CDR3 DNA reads TGTGCCATCAGTGAGGAGGGGGCAGAAGGGACCCAGTACTTC.

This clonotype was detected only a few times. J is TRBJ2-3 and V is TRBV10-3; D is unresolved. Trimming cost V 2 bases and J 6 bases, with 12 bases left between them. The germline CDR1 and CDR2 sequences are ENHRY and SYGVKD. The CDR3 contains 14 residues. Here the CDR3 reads CAISEVGSPDTQYF. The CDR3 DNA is TGTGCCATCAGTGAGGTCGGCTCCCCGGATACGCAGTATTTT.

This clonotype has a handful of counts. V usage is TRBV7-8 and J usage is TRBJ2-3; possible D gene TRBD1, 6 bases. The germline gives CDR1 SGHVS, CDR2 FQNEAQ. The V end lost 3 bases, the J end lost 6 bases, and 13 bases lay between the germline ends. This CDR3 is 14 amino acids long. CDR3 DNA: TGTGCCAGCAGCTTCCAATATAGGGGGGATACGCAGTATTTT. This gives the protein CASSFQYRGDTQYF.

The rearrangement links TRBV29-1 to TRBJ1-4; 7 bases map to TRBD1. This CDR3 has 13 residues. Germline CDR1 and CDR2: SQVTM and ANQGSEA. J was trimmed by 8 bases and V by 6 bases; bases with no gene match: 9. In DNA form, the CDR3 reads TGCAGCGTGCCGGGACAGTGGAGGGAAAAACTGTTTTTT. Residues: CSVPGQWREKLFF.

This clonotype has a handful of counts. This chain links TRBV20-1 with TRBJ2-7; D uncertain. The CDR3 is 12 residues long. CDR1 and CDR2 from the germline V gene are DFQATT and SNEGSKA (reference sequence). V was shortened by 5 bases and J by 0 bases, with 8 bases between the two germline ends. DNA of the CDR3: TGCAGTGCTGAAACTCACTCCTACGAGCAGTACTTC. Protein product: CSAETHSYEQYF.

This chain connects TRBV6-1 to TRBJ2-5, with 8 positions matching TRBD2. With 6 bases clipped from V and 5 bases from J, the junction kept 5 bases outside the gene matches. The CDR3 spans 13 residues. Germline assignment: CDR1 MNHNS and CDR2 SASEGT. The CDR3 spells CASRLAGSETQYF. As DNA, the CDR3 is TGTGCCAGCAGGCTAGCGGGTTCGGAGACCCAGTACTTC.